This TCR beta chain was sequenced during a study of T cell repertoires in cytomegalovirus infection (dated by TCRdb to the late 2010s). In the study overall: Alongside well-studied HLA-B-restricted epitopes, the peptide stimulations were aimed at recently identified HLA-C-restricted CMV epitopes, whose presentation resists viral immunomodulation. The HLA type of each donor mattered for the analysis, because public TCR beta signatures pointed to carriage of CMV infection along with the matching HLA type.

The V and J ends are trimmed by 5 bases and 2 bases, leaving 20 bases between them. CDR1 and CDR2, per the germline V gene, are SGHVS and FQNEAQ. From its cysteine to its phenylalanine, the CDR3 spans 17 amino acids. Only CDR3 DNA remains: 51 bases, in frame from the first base. In the paper's terms, the treatment or condition label means: in vitro stimulation with specific CMV peptide epitopes to enrich CMV-specific T cells. Sequencing was performed on an Illumina HiSeq 1500. The public reads were run again by TCRdb, first through fastp at Q25 and then through MiXCR, and only productive beta chains were kept. Merged by CDR3 protein, the rows form single entries marked with the most common genes and DNA. Recorded for this sample are some 220,000 distinct CDR3 sequences; approximately 38% of them occurred a single time. 59% of the sample comes from the top ten. Of note for this clonotype: Its antigen is not yet known. Per-base qualities were not stored, and no clone one base away is much larger.

Summary of the overall study and its limitations: In both this cohort and an independent roughly 400-donor cohort, the cumulative frequency of public TCR beta family members distinguished carriers of CMV infection plus the relevant HLA type. The ex vivo response was dominated by HLA-C-restricted CMV-specific TCR beta clonotypes, and the single most frequent clonotype in two of eight donors was supplied by these HLA-C-restricted clonotypes.

The clonotype originates from a human donor in good health (CMV status not recorded). Some clones in this sample may be carry-over from other donors' samples. The chain joins TRBV7-8 to TRBJ2-3; the best D guess is TRBD1, with 5 bases matching. Sample: CD8+ T cells from cultured PBMCs, taken from culture after CMV antigen stimulation. The bases read TGTGCCAGCAGCCAAGGGGTTCGGTGGAACTTCACAGATACGCAGTATTTT. Translated, it reads CASSQGVRWNFTDTQYF.